What follows is one T cell receptor (beta chain) and its context. Several immunoSEQ 96-well plates shared each subset's DNA, each plate a replicate. The method was immunoSEQ multiplex PCR; TCRdb's version includes in-frame clones alone and lacks a portion of them. In the table there are about 610,000 clones, about 96% of which are singletons. In germline, CDR1 is MNHNY, CDR2 SVGAGI (reference sequence). Losses at the gene ends were 3 bases for V and 5 bases for J; bases not matched to a gene: 2. The CDR3 has 13 amino acids. This sample was taken from a study of shared clonotypes between healthy human individuals. Turning to the study itself: The donors, a couple of women and a few men, were aged 18 to 49. Researchers assigned three CD4 naive, three CD4 memory, two CD8 naive and one CD8 memory plate to each donor.

The naive CD8 population came from CD45RO-negative cells selected for CCR7, without terminally differentiated effector memory CD45RA+ cells. Free of recent acute infections or vaccinations, the donors were healthy HIV-negative adults. What was sequenced was naive CD8+ T cells sorted from blood. The chain uses TRBV6-6 and TRBJ2-7; 9 nucleotides match TRBD1. This clonotype was sampled from a woman in her 30s in good health. The CDR3: CASSYRQGDEQYF. The CDR3 DNA sequence: TGTGCCAGCAGTTATAGACAGGGGGACGAGCAGTACTTC.